This T cell receptor (beta chain) was sequenced for a study of shared clonotypes between healthy human individuals. Study-level background: The donor group consisted of a couple of women and a few men, aged 18 to 49.

Concerning this clone itself: The antigen is not known.

Germline CDR1 SGHRS, CDR2 YFSETQ. The CDR3 runs to 18 residues. Trimming at V came to 1 base and at J to 5 bases, leaving 15 bases not matched to a gene. For sorted subsets, approximately 180 ng DNA per replicate equaled approximately 32,000 T cell genomes. Data came from immunoSEQ multiplex PCR; TCRdb stores just in-frame clones and leaves some out. The table includes roughly 590,000 clones, about 95% detected once. As defined, naive CD8 cells were CD45RO-negative and positively selected for CCR7, with terminally differentiated effector memory CD45RA+ cells excluded. The study's findings and limits: Naive subsets generally had larger estimated richness than memory subsets.

The receptor's source is a woman in her 30s in good health. The chain joins TRBV5-1 to TRBJ2-1; 7 bases fit TRBD2. The sequenced sample was naive CD8+ T cells sorted from blood. The CDR3: CASSLPENWRETDNEQFF. CDR3 in DNA: TGCGCCAGCAGCTTGCCCGAAAATTGGCGGGAGACCGACAATGAGCAGTTCTTC.